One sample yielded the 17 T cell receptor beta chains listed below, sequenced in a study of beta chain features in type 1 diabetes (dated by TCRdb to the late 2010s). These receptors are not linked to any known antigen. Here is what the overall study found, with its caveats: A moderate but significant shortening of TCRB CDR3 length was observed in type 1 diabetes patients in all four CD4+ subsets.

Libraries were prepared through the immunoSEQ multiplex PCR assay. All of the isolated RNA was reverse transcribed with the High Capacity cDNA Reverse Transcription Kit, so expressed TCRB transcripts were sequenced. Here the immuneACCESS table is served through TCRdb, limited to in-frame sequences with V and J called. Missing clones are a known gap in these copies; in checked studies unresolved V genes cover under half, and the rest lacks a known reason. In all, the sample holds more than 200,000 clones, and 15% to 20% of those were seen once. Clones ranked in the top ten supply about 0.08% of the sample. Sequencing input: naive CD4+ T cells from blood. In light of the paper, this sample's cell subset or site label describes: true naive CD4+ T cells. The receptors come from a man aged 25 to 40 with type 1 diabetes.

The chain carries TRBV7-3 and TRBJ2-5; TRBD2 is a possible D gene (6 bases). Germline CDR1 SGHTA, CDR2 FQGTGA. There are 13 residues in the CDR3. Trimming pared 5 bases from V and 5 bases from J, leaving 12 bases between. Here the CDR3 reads CASSPRSGETQYF. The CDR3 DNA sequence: TGTGCCAGCAGCCCCAGGAGCGGGGAGACCCAGTACTTC.

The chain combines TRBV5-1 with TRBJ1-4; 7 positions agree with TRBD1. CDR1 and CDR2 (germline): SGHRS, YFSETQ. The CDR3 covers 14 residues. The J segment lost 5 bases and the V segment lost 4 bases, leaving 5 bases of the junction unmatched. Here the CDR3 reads CASSPTGKNEKLFF. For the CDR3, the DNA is TGCGCCAGCAGCCCGACAGGGAAGAATGAAAAACTGTTTTTT. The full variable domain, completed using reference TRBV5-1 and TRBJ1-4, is KAGVTQTPRYLIKTRGQQVTLSCSPISGHRSVSWYQQTPGQGLQFLFEYFSETQRNKGNFPGRFSGRQFSNSRSEMNVSTLELGDSALYLCASSPTGKNEKLFFGSGTQLSVL.

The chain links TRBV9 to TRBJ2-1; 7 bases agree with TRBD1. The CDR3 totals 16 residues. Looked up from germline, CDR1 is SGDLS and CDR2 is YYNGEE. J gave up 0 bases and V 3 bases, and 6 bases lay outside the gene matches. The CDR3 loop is CASSERGDSSYNEQFF. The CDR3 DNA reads TGTGCCAGCAGCGAGCGTGGGGACAGCTCCTACAATGAGCAGTTCTTC.

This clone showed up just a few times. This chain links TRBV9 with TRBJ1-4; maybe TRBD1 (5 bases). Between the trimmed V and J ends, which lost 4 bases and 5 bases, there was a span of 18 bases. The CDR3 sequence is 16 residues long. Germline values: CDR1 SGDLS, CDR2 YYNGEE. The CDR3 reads CASSSHSTVSNEKLFF. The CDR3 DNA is TGTGCCAGCAGCTCGCACTCGACAGTCTCAAATGAAAAACTGTTTTTT.

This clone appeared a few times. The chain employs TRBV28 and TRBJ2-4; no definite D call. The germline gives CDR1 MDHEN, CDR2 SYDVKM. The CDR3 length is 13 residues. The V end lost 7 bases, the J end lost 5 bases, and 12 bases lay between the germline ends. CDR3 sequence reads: CASTSHDENIQYF. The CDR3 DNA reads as TGTGCCAGCACCTCCCACGATGAAAACATTCAGTACTTC.

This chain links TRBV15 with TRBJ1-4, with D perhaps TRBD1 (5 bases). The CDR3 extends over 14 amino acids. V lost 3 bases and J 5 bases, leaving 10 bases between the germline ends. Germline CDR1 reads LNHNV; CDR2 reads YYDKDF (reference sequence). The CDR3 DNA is TGTGCCACCAGCAGGTTCAGGGAGAATGAAAAACTGTTTTTT. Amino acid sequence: CATSRFRENEKLFF.

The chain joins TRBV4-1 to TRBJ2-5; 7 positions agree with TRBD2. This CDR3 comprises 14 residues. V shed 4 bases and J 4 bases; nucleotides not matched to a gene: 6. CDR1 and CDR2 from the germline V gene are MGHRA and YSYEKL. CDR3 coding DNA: TGCGCCAGCAGCCTCGGGGCGGGAGCAGAGACCCAGTACTTC. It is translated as CASSLGAGAETQYF.

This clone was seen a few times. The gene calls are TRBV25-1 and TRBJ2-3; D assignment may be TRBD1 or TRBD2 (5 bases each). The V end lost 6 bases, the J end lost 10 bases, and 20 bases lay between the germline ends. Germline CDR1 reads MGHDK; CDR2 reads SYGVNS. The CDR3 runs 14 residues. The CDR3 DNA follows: TGTGCCAGCAGCCATCCGGGACCGCGAGGGGCGCAGTATTTT. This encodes CASSHPGPRGAQYF.

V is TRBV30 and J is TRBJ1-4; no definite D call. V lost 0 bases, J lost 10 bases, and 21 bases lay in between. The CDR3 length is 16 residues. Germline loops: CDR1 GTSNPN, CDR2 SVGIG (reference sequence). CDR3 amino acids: CAWSVRETILAGKLFF. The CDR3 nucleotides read TGTGCCTGGAGTGTACGTGAGACCATTTTGGCCGGAAAACTGTTTTTT.

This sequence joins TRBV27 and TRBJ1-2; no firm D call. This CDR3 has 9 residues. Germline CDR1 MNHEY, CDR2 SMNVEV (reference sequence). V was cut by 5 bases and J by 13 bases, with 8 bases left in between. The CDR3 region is CASSPPPTF. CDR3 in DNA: TGTGCCAGCAGTCCCCCCCCCACCTTC.

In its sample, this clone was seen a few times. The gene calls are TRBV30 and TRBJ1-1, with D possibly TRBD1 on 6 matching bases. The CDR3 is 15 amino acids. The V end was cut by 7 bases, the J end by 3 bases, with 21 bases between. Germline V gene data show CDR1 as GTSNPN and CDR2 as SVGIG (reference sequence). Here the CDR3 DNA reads TGTGCCTTCCAAATTACCAGGGGCAAGGACACTGAAGCTTTCTTT. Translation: CAFQITRGKDTEAFF.

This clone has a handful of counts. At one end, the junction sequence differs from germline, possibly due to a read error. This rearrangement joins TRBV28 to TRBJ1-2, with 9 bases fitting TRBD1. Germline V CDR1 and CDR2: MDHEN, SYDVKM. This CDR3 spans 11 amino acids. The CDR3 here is CASRSGTGPFF. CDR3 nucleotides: TGTGCCAGCCGCTCCGGGACAGGGCCGTTCTTC.

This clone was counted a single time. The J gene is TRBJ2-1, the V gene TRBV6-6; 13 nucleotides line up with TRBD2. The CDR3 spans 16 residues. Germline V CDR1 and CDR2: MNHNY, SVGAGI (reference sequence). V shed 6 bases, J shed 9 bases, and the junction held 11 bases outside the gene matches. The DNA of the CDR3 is TGTGCCAGCAGGTCCGGGACTAGCGGGATGAATGGTGAGCAGTTCTTC. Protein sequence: CASRSGTSGMNGEQFF.

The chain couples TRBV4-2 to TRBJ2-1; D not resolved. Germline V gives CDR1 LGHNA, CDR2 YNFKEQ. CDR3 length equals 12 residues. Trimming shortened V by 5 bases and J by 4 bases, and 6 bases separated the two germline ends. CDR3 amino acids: CASSSRYNEQFF. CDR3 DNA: TGTGCCAGCAGCTCACGATACAATGAGCAGTTCTTC.

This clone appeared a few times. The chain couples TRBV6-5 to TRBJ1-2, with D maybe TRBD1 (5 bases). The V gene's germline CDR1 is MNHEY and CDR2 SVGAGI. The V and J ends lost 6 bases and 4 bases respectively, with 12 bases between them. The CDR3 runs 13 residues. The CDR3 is CASSRDRGYGYTF. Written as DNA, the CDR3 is TGTGCCAGCAGCCGCGACAGAGGCTATGGCTACACCTTC.

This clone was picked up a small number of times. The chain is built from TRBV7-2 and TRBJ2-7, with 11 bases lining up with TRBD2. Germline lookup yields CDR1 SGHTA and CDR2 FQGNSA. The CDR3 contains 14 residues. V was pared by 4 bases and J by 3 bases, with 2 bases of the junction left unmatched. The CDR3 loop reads CASSSSGRNYEQYF. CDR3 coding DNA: TGTGCCAGCAGCTCTAGCGGGAGGAACTACGAGCAGTACTTC.

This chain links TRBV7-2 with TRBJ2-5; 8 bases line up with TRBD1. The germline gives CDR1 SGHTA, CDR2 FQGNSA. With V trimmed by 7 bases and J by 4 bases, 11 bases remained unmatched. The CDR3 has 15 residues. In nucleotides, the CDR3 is TGTGCCAGCACCCTTAACAGGGGGGAAGCAGAGACCCAGTACTTC. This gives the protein CASTLNRGEAETQYF.